This T cell receptor (beta chain) was recorded in a study of a mutant IDH1 vaccine in newly diagnosed glioma. Overall study context: Eight vaccine doses were administered to patients at weeks 1, 3, 5, 7, 11, 15, 19 and 23. Among treated patients, around 60% were male and roughly 40% female, and mean age was about 41 years. Former treatment meant radiotherapy, temozolomide, or both; the majority had gotten both.

Concerning this clone itself: The antigen remains unidentified.

The length of the CDR3 is 19 residues. Germline CDR1 and CDR2: MDHEN and SYDVKM. V was cut by 4 bases and J by 1 base, with 22 bases left in between. The time point is: week 23, last vaccination. The vaccine gave 300 ug of a 20-mer mutant IDH1 peptide subcutaneously per dose. Using immunoSEQ multiplex PCR, the repertoire was profiled, and TCRdb retains in-frame clones only, with some absent. Of 60,000 to 85,000 clones detected, roughly 85% appear once; the ten largest clones hold approximately 0.8%. J is TRBJ2-2 and V is TRBV28; D gene unclear. The receptor comes from a woman between 50 and 59 years old with glioma. Sequenced material: PBMCs, taken from a glioma patient whose treatment included an IDH1 peptide vaccine. CDR3 nucleotides: TGTGCCAGCAGTTCCCATATTTGGAGCAGGTCGGAGAACACCGGGGAGCTGTTTTTT. Amino acid sequence: CASSSHIWSRSENTGELFF.